This T cell receptor beta chain is from a study of T cells in Graves' hyperthyroidism and ophthalmopathy. Graves' hyperthyroidism was deemed stable given no ophthalmopathy progression within 18 months. The CDR3 runs 13 residues. Germline CDR1 and CDR2: SQVTM and ANQGSEA. V lost 3 bases, J lost 9 bases, and 7 bases stayed unmatched. Study results and limitations: Expanded thyroid clonotypes (above 0.001) were mostly also found in blood. With a median lead of around 5.9 months before onset, the model predicted ophthalmopathy.

A remark on this clonotype: The antigen remains unidentified.

Researchers took RNA transcripts and amplified the TCR beta CDR3 regions from them. The HTBI primer set served for first-round RT-PCR of the TCR CDR3. MiXCR was run by TCRdb on the multiplex PCR reads, yielding one entry per CDR3 protein. The repertoire consists of 40,000 to 60,000 distinct CDR3 sequences, with approximately 50% occurring once and the leading ten covering 34%. The receptor's source is a man aged 18 to 29 with Graves' hyperthyroidism. The chain carries TRBV29-1 and TRBJ2-2, with 7 bases matching TRBD1. Sequencing was done on a sample of peripheral blood or thyroid tissue (not recorded which). CDR3 residues: CSVEGDSERELFF. CDR3 in DNA: TGCAGCGTTGAGGGGGACAGTGAGAGGGAGCTGTTTTTT.